The rows below give T cell receptor beta chains drawn from one sample of a study of CD8+CD57+ T cells in acquired aplastic anemia. Each CDR3 protein is one row after TCRdb ran MiXCR on the reads. This sample has around 170,000 distinct CDR3 sequences, with approximately 49% found just once. The specimen sequenced was sorted CD4+, CD8+, or CD8+CD57+ T cells (not recorded which) from PBMCs. The receptors were sampled from a human donor in good health. The CDR3 runs from the conserved cysteine through the conserved F or W. A D gene is named only where the DNA matches it firmly. Clone sizes are given selectively: once, few, many, or a class where the clone is expanded.

v_call	clone_size	j_call	d_call	cdr3_nt	cdr3_aa
TRBV29-1	-	TRBJ2-5	-	TGCAGCGTTGAAAAGGGGGAGACCCAGTACTTC	CSVEKGETQYF
TRBV29-1	-	TRBJ1-1	-	TGCAGCGTTGACGTATCGAATACTGAAGCTTTCTTT	CSVDVSNTEAFF
TRBV20-1	many	TRBJ2-5	-	TGCAGTGCTAGGGAAGAACCCCAAGAGACCCAGTACTTC	CSAREEPQETQYF
TRBV15	many	TRBJ2-2	TRBD2	TGTGCCACCAGCAGGGAAGAGCGGGATAGGAACACCGGGGAGCTGTTTTTT	CATSREERDRNTGELFF
TRBV12-3/TRBV12-4	many	TRBJ2-2	TRBD1	TGTGCCAGCAGTTTTGTGGGACAGCGGACCGGGGAGCTGTTTTTT	CASSFVGQRTGELFF
TRBV7-2	-	TRBJ2-7	-	TGTGCCAGCAGCCCGGGACGCGGGGAGCAGTACTTC	CASSPGRGEQYF
TRBV24-1	-	TRBJ2-5	-	TGTGCCACCAGTTCGGGAGAGACCCAGTACTTC	CATSSGETQYF
TRBV10-3	-	TRBJ1-6	TRBD1	TGTGCCAGCAGGACTGACAGGGAACTCCACTTT	CASRTDRELHF
TRBV10-3	many	TRBJ1-4	TRBD1	TGTGCCATCAGGGAAGACAGGGATGAAAAACTGTTTTTT	CAIREDRDEKLFF
TRBV10-3	-	TRBJ1-1	TRBD1	TGTGCCAGCAGTTCCTGGACAGGGGGCAACACTGAAGCTTTCTTT	CASSSWTGGNTEAFF
TRBV29-1	many	TRBJ2-3	-	TGCAGCGTTGAAGGAGTCAGGGTAGCAGATACGCAGTATTTT	CSVEGVRVADTQYF
TRBV25-1	-	TRBJ2-1	-	TGCGCCAGCAGCCAAGATCGAACAGGAAACTCGCAGTTCTTC	CASSQDRTGNSQFF
TRBV5-1	-	TRBJ2-2	-	TGCGCCAGCAGGACTATGGGAAACACCGGGGAGCTGTTTTTT	CASRTMGNTGELFF
TRBV3-1	-	TRBJ2-3	-	TGTGCCAGCAGCCAAGATCGTAGTAGCGACTTCACAGATACGCAGTATTTT	CASSQDRSSDFTDTQYF
TRBV2	-	TRBJ2-7	-	TGTGCCAGCGGGAGTGGTACCTACGAGCAGTACTTC	CASGSGTYEQYF
TRBV7-6	few	TRBJ2-1	TRBD2	TGTGCCAGCAGCGAGGGACTAGCGTCGGGGGCGGAGTTCTTC	CASSEGLASGAEFF
TRBV6-1	-	TRBJ1-6	TRBD1	TGTGCCAGCACCCCGGGACAGGGAATTGAAAATTCACCCCTCCACTTT	CASTPGQGIENSPLHF
TRBV7-9	once	TRBJ2-7	TRBD2	TGTGCCAGCAGCCCCCGGACTAGCGGTGCGGACGAGCAGTACTTC	CASSPRTSGADEQYF
TRBV2	-	TRBJ1-2	-	TGTGCCAGCTCCGGCCGTCGGGATGGCTACACCTTC	CASSGRRDGYTF
TRBV7-2	-	TRBJ1-1	-	TGTGCCAGCAGCTTAGTCTGCACTGAAGCTTTCTTT	CASSLVCTEAFF